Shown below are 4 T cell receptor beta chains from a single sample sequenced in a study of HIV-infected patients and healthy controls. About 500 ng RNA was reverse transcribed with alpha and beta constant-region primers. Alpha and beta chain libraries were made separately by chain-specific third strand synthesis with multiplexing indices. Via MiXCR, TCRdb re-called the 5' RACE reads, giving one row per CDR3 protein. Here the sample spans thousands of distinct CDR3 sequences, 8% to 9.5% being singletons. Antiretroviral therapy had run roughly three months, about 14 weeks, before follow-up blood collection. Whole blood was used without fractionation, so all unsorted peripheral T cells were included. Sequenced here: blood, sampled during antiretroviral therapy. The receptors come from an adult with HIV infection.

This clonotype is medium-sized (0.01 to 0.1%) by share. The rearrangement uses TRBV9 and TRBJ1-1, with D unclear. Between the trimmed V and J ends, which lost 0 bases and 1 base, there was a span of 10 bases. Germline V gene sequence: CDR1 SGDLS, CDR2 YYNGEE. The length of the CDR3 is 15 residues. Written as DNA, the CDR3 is TGTGCCAGCAGCGTAGACGGAGGAGGGAACACTGAAGCTTTCTTT. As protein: CASSVDGGGNTEAFF. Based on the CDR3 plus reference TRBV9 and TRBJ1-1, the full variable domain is DSGVTQTPKHLITATGQRVTLRCSPRSGDLSVYWYQQSLDQGLQFLIQYYNGEERAKGNILERFSAQQFPDLHSELNLSSLELGDSALYFCASSVDGGGNTEAFFGQGTRLTVV.

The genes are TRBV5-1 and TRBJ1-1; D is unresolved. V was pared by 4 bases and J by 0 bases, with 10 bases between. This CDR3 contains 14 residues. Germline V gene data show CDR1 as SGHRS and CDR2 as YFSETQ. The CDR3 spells CASSPQTVNTEAFF. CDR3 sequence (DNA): TGCGCCAGCAGCCCGCAGACGGTGAACACTGAAGCTTTCTTT.

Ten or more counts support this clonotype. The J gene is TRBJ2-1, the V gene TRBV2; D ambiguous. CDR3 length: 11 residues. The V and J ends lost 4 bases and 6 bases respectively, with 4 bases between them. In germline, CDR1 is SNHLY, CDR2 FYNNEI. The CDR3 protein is CASSGSNEQFF. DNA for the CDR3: TGTGCCAGCAGTGGGTCCAATGAGCAGTTCTTC.

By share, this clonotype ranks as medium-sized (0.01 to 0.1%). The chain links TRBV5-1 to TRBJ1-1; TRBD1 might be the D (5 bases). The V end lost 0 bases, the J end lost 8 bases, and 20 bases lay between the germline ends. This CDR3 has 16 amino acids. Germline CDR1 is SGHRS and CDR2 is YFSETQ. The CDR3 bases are TGCGCCAGCAGCTTGGCCAGGACATTTTCTGCACACGAAGCTTTCTTT. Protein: CASSLARTFSAHEAFF.